One sample yielded the 30 T cell receptor beta chains listed below, sequenced in a study of blood T cell repertoires in COVID-19. Libraries were prepared by immunoSEQ multiplex PCR; TCRdb keeps only in-frame clonotypes and omits some of them. The data contain 150,000 to 200,000 clones, about 82% of them singletons. Sequencing used peripheral blood. The receptor set was obtained from a woman aged 25 to 39 with acute or convalescent COVID-19.

The V and J genes are TRBV3-1 (or the pseudogene TRBV3-2) and TRBJ2-7; 7 nucleotides line up with TRBD1. Germline CDR1 reads LGHDT; CDR2 reads YNNKEL (reference sequence). After removal of 1 base from V and 6 bases from J, the junction contained 6 bases not matched to a gene. CDR3 length: 14 residues. CDR3 amino acids: CASSQGQGVGEQYF. In DNA, the CDR3 is TGTGCCAGCAGCCAAGGGCAGGGGGTCGGCGAGCAGTACTTC.

This clone was seen just once. This chain joins TRBV7-2 and TRBJ1-3; tentatively, D is TRBD1 (6 bases). Germline-derived CDR1 and CDR2 are SGHTA and FQGNSA. The germline V and J ends were trimmed by 7 bases and 1 base, with 17 bases remaining between them. The CDR3 contains 16 residues. CDR3 DNA: TGTGCCAGCAACTCGGGGGGGCGATATTCTGGAAACACCATATATTTT. Its translation is CASNSGGRYSGNTIYF.

The V and J genes are TRBV6-5 and TRBJ1-6, with no clear D. Looked up from germline, CDR1 is MNHEY and CDR2 is SVGAGI. V shed 5 bases and J shed 6 bases, with 8 bases lying between them. The CDR3 is 13 amino acids. In DNA form, the CDR3 reads TGTGCCAGCAGTCCCCGCAGTAATTCACCCCTCCACTTT. This gives the protein CASSPRSNSPLHF.

Here the CDR3 reads CASRVDRALPYEQYF. The CDR3 DNA reads as TGTGCCAGCAGGGTGGACAGGGCTTTGCCCTACGAGCAGTACTTC. This sequence joins TRBV25-1 and TRBJ2-7; TRBD1 matches at 8 bases. Germline trimming cut 6 bases from V and 2 bases from J; bases unmatched to any gene: 9. This CDR3 contains 15 residues. Per germline, CDR1 MGHDK and CDR2 SYGVNS.

This chain uses TRBV15 with TRBJ2-3; 8 positions agree with TRBD2. Germline-derived CDR1 and CDR2 are LNHNV and YYDKDF (reference sequence). The CDR3 has 16 amino acids. J was trimmed by 4 bases and V by 4 bases; bases with no gene match: 10. CDR3 sequence: CATSNEGPSGPDTQYF. CDR3 nucleotide sequence: TGTGCCACCAGCAATGAAGGTCCTAGCGGGCCAGATACGCAGTATTTT.

The rearrangement joins TRBV29-1 to TRBJ1-5; 7 nucleotides align to TRBD1. J lost 4 bases, V lost 6 bases, and 6 bases had no gene match. The germline V gene has CDR1 SQVTM and CDR2 ANQGSEA. The CDR3 totals 13 residues. This CDR3 is CSVAGGANQPQHF. CDR3 nucleotides: TGCAGCGTCGCAGGGGGTGCTAATCAGCCCCAGCATTTT.

The chain recombines TRBV30 with TRBJ1-6, with 8 nucleotides matching TRBD1. Trimming took 7 bases from V and 10 from J; bases not matched to a gene: 9. The CDR3 has 13 amino acids. From germline, CDR1 is GTSNPN and CDR2 SVGIG (reference sequence). For the CDR3, the DNA is TGTGCCTTAACGGACAGGGATGCATCACCCCTCCACTTT. Its protein product is CALTDRDASPLHF.

The V and J genes are TRBV30 and TRBJ1-2, with 8 bases fitting TRBD1. Looked up from germline, CDR1 is GTSNPN and CDR2 is SVGIG (reference sequence). With 7 bases clipped from V and 10 bases from J, the junction kept 5 bases outside the gene matches. The CDR3 is 10 amino acids. In nucleotides, the CDR3 is TGTGCCTATCGACAGGGGTACTACACCTTC. This gives the protein CAYRQGYYTF.

In its sample, this clone was seen a few times. The CDR3 DNA follows: TGTGCCAGCAGTGCCGGGACTAGCGGGGGGGATGAGCAGTTCTTC. This gives the protein CASSAGTSGGDEQFF. The chain uses TRBV6-4 and TRBJ2-1, with 16 bases matching TRBD2. CDR1 and CDR2 from the germline V gene are MRHNA and SNTAGT. This CDR3 has 15 residues. V was pared by 4 bases and J by 8 bases, with 2 bases of the junction left unmatched.

This chain uses TRBV7-3 with TRBJ2-1; TRBD1 agrees at 9 bases. There are 15 residues in the CDR3. Germline V gene sequence: CDR1 SGHTA, CDR2 FQGTGA. Losses at the gene ends were 5 bases for V and 7 bases for J; bases not matched to a gene: 9. In nucleotides, the CDR3 is TGTGCCAGCAGCCATAACAGGGGGCAGCGTAATGAGCAGTTCTTC. As protein: CASSHNRGQRNEQFF.

This clone has just one count. The chain couples TRBV5-1 to TRBJ1-1; TRBD1 aligns across 10 bases. CDR3 length: 14 amino acids. Germline trimming cut 4 bases from V and 4 bases from J; bases unmatched to any gene: 4. The germline gives CDR1 SGHRS, CDR2 YFSETQ. The CDR3 sequence is CASSRRTGGTEAFF. The CDR3 DNA reads TGCGCCAGCAGCCGGAGGACAGGGGGCACTGAAGCTTTCTTT.

This clone was observed a single time. The chain links TRBV27 to TRBJ2-7; tentative D call: TRBD2 (6 bases). V was cut by 5 bases and J by 4 bases, with 15 bases left in between. This CDR3 contains 14 residues. Germline V CDR1 and CDR2: MNHEY, SMNVEV (reference sequence). CDR3 bases: TGTGCCAGCAGTATAGGAGGGGAGATGTACGAGCAGTACTTC. Translated, it gives CASSIGGEMYEQYF.

CDR3 sequence (DNA): TGTGCCAGCAGCCTCGGGACATTTGGTTTCTTT. This sequence encodes CASSLGTFGFF. This chain links TRBV7-8 with TRBJ1-1; D perhaps matches TRBD1 (6 bases). The germline CDR1 and CDR2 sequences are SGHVS and FQNEAQ. Trimming cost V 5 bases and J 13 bases, with 14 bases left between them. The CDR3 contains 11 residues.

The chain recombines TRBV28 with TRBJ2-1; D remains unclear. The CDR3 is 14 amino acids. Looked up from germline, CDR1 is MDHEN and CDR2 is SYDVKM. Trimming took 4 bases from V and 7 from J, leaving 14 bases between them. The CDR3 DNA sequence: TGTGCCAGCAGTTCGTCCCGTGGCTTGAATGAGCAGTTCTTC. Translating gives CASSSSRGLNEQFF.

The CDR3: CASSFRAGGFNEQFF. In DNA, the CDR3 is TGTGCCAGCAGTTTTCGAGCGGGGGGATTTAATGAGCAGTTCTTC. The V call is TRBV28, the J call TRBJ2-1, with TRBD2 identical over 9 bases. The CDR3 has 15 amino acids. The trim removed 3 bases at V and 7 bases at J, leaving 7 bases unmatched. Germline-derived CDR1 and CDR2 are MDHEN and SYDVKM.

The J gene is TRBJ2-7, the V gene TRBV5-6; D is undetermined. Trimming stripped 0 bases from V and 0 bases from J, with 13 bases between. CDR3 size: 16 residues. The germline V gene encodes CDR1 SGHDT and CDR2 YYEEEE. The CDR3 DNA reads TGTGCCAGCAGCTTGGGTCGAAGACTTTACTCCTACGAGCAGTACTTC. It is translated as CASSLGRRLYSYEQYF.

This chain uses TRBV18 with TRBJ2-4; weak D call: TRBD1 (5 bases). The CDR3 sequence is 15 residues long. The germline V and J ends were trimmed by 2 bases and 0 bases, with 8 bases remaining between them. Germline V lookup: CDR1 KGHSH, CDR2 LQKENI. DNA of the CDR3: TGTGCCAGCTCACCAGCAGGGTTAGCCAAAAACATTCAGTACTTC. It encodes CASSPAGLAKNIQYF.

The chain recombines TRBV27 with TRBJ2-5; TRBD2 matches 12 bases. The germline gives CDR1 MNHEY, CDR2 SMNVEV (reference sequence). CDR3 size: 15 residues. V gave up 3 bases and J gave up 7 bases; unmatched junction bases: 6. CDR3 nucleotide sequence: TGTGCCAGCAGTTTTGCTAGCGGGGGGGCGGGGACCCAGTACTTC. This sequence encodes CASSFASGGAGTQYF.

The CDR3 nucleotides are TGTGCCAGTAGCACCAGGGGGCTGCGGCAGTATGGCTACACCTTC. Protein product: CASSTRGLRQYGYTF. The chain carries TRBV19 and TRBJ1-2, with 8 bases that match TRBD1. Germline V gene sequence: CDR1 LNHDA, CDR2 SQIVND (reference sequence). Trimming took 6 bases from V and 5 from J; bases not matched to a gene: 11. The CDR3 consists of 15 residues.

The chain combines TRBV7-8 with TRBJ2-7; D is perhaps TRBD1 (5 bases). CDR1 and CDR2 from the germline V gene are SGHVS and FQNEAQ. Trimming pared 6 bases from V and 1 base from J, leaving 16 bases between. This CDR3 is built from 15 residues. The CDR3 protein is CASSAIRGRSYEQYF. The CDR3 coding sequence is TGTGCCAGCAGTGCTATTAGGGGTAGGTCCTACGAGCAGTACTTC.

The rearrangement joins TRBV19 to TRBJ2-2; 10 positions agree with TRBD1. Germline assignment: CDR1 LNHDA and CDR2 SQIVND (reference sequence). CDR3 length: 15 residues. J gave up 7 bases and V 10 bases, and 12 bases lay outside the gene matches. Written as DNA, the CDR3 is TGTGCCACCTCCCCGGGACAGGGGTTGAGCGGGGAGCTGTTTTTT. It encodes CATSPGQGLSGELFF. Drawing the rest from reference TRBV19 and TRBJ2-2, the complete variable domain is DGGITQSPKYLFRKEGQNVTLSCEQNLNHDAMYWYRQDPGQGLRLIYYSQIVNDFQKGDIAEGYSVSREKKESFPLTVTSAQKNPTAFYLCATSPGQGLSGELFFGEGSRLTVL.

V gene TRBV23-1 combines with J gene TRBJ2-2; D is uncertain. TRBV23-1 is an ORF, with its function uncertain. V was shortened by 0 bases and J by 1 base, with 6 bases between the two germline ends. The CDR3 contains 15 residues. The CDR3 sequence: CASSQSSRNTGELFF. CDR3 sequence (DNA): TGCGCCAGCAGTCAATCTTCCAGGAACACCGGGGAGCTGTTTTTT.

The gene calls are TRBV20-1 and TRBJ2-7; perhaps TRBD1 as D (5 bases). Germline V gene lookup returns CDR1 DFQATT and CDR2 SNEGSKA (reference sequence). The length of the CDR3 is 9 residues. The V end was cut by 8 bases, the J end by 9 bases, with 11 bases between. The CDR3, as DNA: TGCAGTCTAGGGGCTTTGCAGTACTTC. It codes for CSLGALQYF.

The chain joins TRBV10-3 to TRBJ2-5; 10 positions match TRBD2. Germline-derived CDR1 and CDR2 are ENHRY and SYGVKD. The V segment lost 6 bases and the J segment 5 bases; nucleotides outside the gene matches: 9. This CDR3 contains 15 residues. CDR3 sequence reads: CAIRASSGSYETQYF. The CDR3 DNA follows: TGTGCCATCAGGGCCTCTAGCGGGAGTTACGAGACCCAGTACTTC.

The V gene is TRBV28, the J gene TRBJ2-1; D remains unclear. V was trimmed by 5 bases and J by 0 bases, leaving 5 bases between them. Germline CDR1 is MDHEN and CDR2 is SYDVKM. CDR3 length: 13 amino acids. CDR3 region: CASSPVSYNEQFF. DNA of the CDR3: TGTGCCAGCAGTCCGGTCTCCTACAATGAGCAGTTCTTC.

This clone has a count of ten or more. The chain joins TRBV10-3 to TRBJ2-5; 8 bases are a match to TRBD2. CDR3 size: 15 residues. In germline, CDR1 is ENHRY, CDR2 SYGVKD. Trimming took 4 bases from V and 3 from J; bases not matched to a gene: 7. The CDR3 bases are TGTGCCATCAGTGGCTTCGGGGGGGGAGAAGAGACCCAGTACTTC. Amino acids: CAISGFGGGEETQYF.

The DNA for the CDR3 is TGCAGCGTTTCTACCGGGGGAGGGCCGAACACTGAAGCTTTCTTT. It specifies CSVSTGGGPNTEAFF. The rearrangement joins TRBV29-1 to TRBJ1-1, with D perhaps matching TRBD1 (5 bases). The CDR3 loop spans 15 amino acids. Germline-derived CDR1 and CDR2 are SQVTM and ANQGSEA. Trimming pared 5 bases from V and 1 base from J, leaving 17 bases between.

About this clone itself: The sample carries other DNA sequences with the same CDR3. The chain has TRBV27 and TRBJ2-2, with D possibly matching TRBD2 (6 bases). Germline V gene sequence: CDR1 MNHEY, CDR2 SMNVEV (reference sequence). The CDR3 has 14 residues. Trimming cost V 3 bases and J 5 bases, with 10 bases left between them. CDR3 protein: CASSLGGRTGELFF. In DNA, the CDR3 is TGTGCCAGCAGTTTGGGGGGTCGGACCGGGGAGCTGTTTTTT.

The genes are TRBV5-1 and TRBJ1-2; D gene ambiguous. The CDR3 runs to 14 residues. The V gene's germline CDR1 is SGHRS and CDR2 YFSETQ. V was shortened by 5 bases and J by 8 bases, with 19 bases between the two germline ends. CDR3 in amino acids: CASSPGSPGSGYTF. In DNA form, the CDR3 reads TGCGCCAGCAGTCCCGGGAGCCCCGGGAGCGGCTACACCTTC. Full variable domain (missing parts from reference TRBV5-1 and TRBJ1-2): KAGVTQTPRYLIKTRGQQVTLSCSPISGHRSVSWYQQTPGQGLQFLFEYFSETQRNKGNFPGRFSGRQFSNSRSEMNVSTLELGDSALYLCASSPGSPGSGYTFGSGTRLTVV.

The chain uses TRBV5-1 and TRBJ2-3, with D uncertain. The V gene lost 0 bases and the J gene lost 4 bases, with 6 bases spanning the gap. The CDR3 contains 13 residues. Germline V gene data show CDR1 as SGHRS and CDR2 as YFSETQ. CDR3 loop: CASSLGYSDTQYF. The DNA for the CDR3 is TGCGCCAGCAGCTTGGGCTATTCAGATACGCAGTATTTT.